The present T cell receptor beta chain was sequenced within a study of cytomegalovirus exposure and HLA in healthy donors. The PCR ran on 60 Vbeta and 13 Jbeta primers. TCRdb keeps only in-frame clones here, not all; method: immunoSEQ multiplex PCR. This sample has some 130,000 clones, with approximately 60% found just once. Per the germline V gene, CDR1 is LGHNA and CDR2 is YSLEER. Trimming at V came to 0 bases and at J to 3 bases, leaving 4 bases not matched to a gene. The length of the CDR3 is 17 residues. This clone was detected only once. Other DNA sequences within the sample encode an identical CDR3.

This chain connects TRBV4-3 to TRBJ1-3; TRBD1 matches 11 bases. The sample comprised PBMCs. The sequence derives from a human donor in good health. As DNA, the CDR3 is TGCGCCAGCAGCCAAGATGGACAGGGGGCAGGTGGAAACACCATATATTTT. Its protein product is CASSQDGQGAGGNTIYF.